This paragraph covers one T cell receptor (beta chain) sequence. No antigen is known for it. The germline V and J ends were trimmed by 1 base and 4 bases, with 14 bases remaining between them. This CDR3 region has 15 residues. Germline V CDR1 and CDR2: SGHTA, FQGTGA. The sample is drawn from a study of T-cell memory formation after mild COVID-19. Overall study context: TCR clusters were mostly confined to one donor each. Study conclusions and caveats: Certain responding clones were present in pre-infection memory, suggesting participation of cross-reactive memory. The SARS-CoV-2 specificity of second-wave clones reaching peak at day 37 remained unverified.

MiXCR was run by TCRdb on the 5' RACE reads, yielding one entry per CDR3 protein. The table records 450,000 to 650,000 distinct CDR3 sequences, more than 15% of them present only once. Sequencing used PBMCs or a T cell subset sorted from them (not recorded which). The chain is built from TRBV7-3 and TRBJ2-7; D may be TRBD1 or TRBD2 (6 bases each). This clonotype originated in an adult woman who had mild COVID-19 (a few samples of this study predate the infection). Cell type and time point are not known. The chain's CDR3 is CASSLIGGGPYEQYF. The CDR3 DNA is TGTGCCAGCAGCTTAATAGGAGGGGGGCCTTACGAGCAGTACTTC.